Sequencing of this TCR beta chain was carried out in a study of human versus mouse CDR3 diversity and MHC coevolution. As concerns this clone: Its target is unknown.

The data were produced by immunoSEQ multiplex PCR, yet TCRdb's version contains in-frame clones alone and is incomplete. The sample holds 60,000 or so clones, 90% to 95% seen once. Study outcomes and limitations: Roughly 1.5 million TCR beta clonotypes were estimated for humans, the largest repertoire.

Germline CDR1 reads MNHNY; CDR2 reads SVGAGI (reference sequence). The CDR3 has 16 amino acids. The ends were cut back, 5 bases at V and 1 base at J, with 17 bases in the middle. Sequenced material: naive CD4+ T cells from blood. The subset is: CD45RO-negative CD62L-positive naive CD4 T cells. The sequence was obtained from a person between 60 and 70 years old in good health. The chain links TRBV6-6 to TRBJ1-1; D call uncertain. This CDR3 reads CASSPRASRENTEAFF. CDR3 bases: TGTGCCAGCAGTCCCCGGGCGTCGAGGGAGAACACTGAAGCTTTCTTT.